This TCR beta chain appears in the sequencing data of a study of T-cell reconstitution after alpha-beta-depleted transplantation in children. General study results and limits: A year had passed since transplant, and T-cell counts and diversity by then came mostly from newly produced T cells.

Comments on this clonotype: Antigen specificity is unknown.

Germline V gene sequence: CDR1 LGHDT, CDR2 YNNKEL (reference sequence). CDR3 length equals 13 residues. Trimming removed 3 bases from V and 3 bases from J, with 9 bases in between. For TCRbeta, the library was prepared with unique molecular identifiers. TCRdb re-called the PCR reads through MiXCR, storing one row per CDR3 protein. Of roughly 200,000 distinct CDR3 sequences in the sample, roughly 8.1% were seen once. The chain recombines TRBV3-1 with TRBJ2-7; the D gene is possibly TRBD2 (5 bases). The sequencing used PBMCs, mostly from graft donor cells, collected 360 days after TCRalphabeta/CD19-depleted stem cell transplant. The TCR comes from a male patient aged 2-15 years who had a stem cell transplant for acute myeloid leukemia, so the T cells may come from the graft donor. The CDR3 bases are TGTGCCAGCAGCCAGGACGGGATCTACGAGCAGTACTTC. Its translation: CASSQDGIYEQYF.